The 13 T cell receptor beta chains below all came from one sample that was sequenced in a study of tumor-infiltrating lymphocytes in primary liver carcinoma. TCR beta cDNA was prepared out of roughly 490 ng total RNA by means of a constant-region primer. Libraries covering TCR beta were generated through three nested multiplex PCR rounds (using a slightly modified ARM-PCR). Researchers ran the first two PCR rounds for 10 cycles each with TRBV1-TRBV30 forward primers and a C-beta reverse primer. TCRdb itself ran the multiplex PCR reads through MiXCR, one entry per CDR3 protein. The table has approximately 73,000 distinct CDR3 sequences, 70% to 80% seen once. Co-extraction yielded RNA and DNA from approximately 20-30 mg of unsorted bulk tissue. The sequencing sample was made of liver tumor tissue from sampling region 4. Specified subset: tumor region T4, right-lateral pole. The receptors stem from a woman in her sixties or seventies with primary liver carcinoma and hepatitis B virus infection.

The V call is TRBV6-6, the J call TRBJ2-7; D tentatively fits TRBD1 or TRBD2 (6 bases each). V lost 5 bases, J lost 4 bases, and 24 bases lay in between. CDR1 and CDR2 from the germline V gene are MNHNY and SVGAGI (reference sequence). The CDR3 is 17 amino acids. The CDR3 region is CASSGISGAYSSYEQYF. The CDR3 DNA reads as TGTGCCAGCAGTGGCATCTCGGGGGCTTACAGCTCTTACGAGCAGTACTTC.

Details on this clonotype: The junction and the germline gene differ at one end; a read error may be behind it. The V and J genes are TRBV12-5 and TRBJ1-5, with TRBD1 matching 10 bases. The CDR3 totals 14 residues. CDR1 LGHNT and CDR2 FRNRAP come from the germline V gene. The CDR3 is CANGSGQGGQPQHF. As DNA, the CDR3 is TGTGCTAATGGTAGCGGACAGGGGGGGCAGCCCCAGCATTTT.

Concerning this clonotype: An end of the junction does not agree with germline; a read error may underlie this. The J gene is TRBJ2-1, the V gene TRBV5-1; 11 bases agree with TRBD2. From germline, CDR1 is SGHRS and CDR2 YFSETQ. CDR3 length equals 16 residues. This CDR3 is CTSSLGDTSGGNEQFF. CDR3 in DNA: TGCACCAGCAGCTTGGGCGATACTAGCGGGGGTAATGAGCAGTTCTTC.

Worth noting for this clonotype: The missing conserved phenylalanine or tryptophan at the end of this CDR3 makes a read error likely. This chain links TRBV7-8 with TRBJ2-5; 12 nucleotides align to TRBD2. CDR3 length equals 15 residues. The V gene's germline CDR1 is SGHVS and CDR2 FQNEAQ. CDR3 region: CARSLASGREETQYS. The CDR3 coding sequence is TGTGCCAGAAGCTTAGCTAGCGGGAGGGAAGAGACCCAGTACTCC.

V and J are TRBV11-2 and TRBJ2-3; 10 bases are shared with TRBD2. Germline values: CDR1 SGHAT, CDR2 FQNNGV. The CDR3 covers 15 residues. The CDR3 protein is CVSSSGLARPDTQYF. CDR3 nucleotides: TGTGTCAGTAGCTCGGGACTAGCGAGACCAGATACGCAGTATTTT.

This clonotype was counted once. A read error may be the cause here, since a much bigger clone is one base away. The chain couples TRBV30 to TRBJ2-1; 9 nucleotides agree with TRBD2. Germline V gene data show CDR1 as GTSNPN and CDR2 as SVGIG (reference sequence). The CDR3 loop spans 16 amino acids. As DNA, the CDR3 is TGTGCCTGGAGTGTACCGGCGGGAGGGTCCTACAATGAGCAGTCCTTC. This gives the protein CAWSVPAGGSYNEQSF.

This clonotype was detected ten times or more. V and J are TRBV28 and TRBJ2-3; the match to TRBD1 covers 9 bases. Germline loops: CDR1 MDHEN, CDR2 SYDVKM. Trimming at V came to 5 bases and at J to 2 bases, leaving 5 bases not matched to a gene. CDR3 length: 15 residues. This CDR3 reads CASSRDRALTDTQYF. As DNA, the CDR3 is TGTGCCAGCAGTAGGGACAGGGCCCTCACAGATACGCAGTATTTT.

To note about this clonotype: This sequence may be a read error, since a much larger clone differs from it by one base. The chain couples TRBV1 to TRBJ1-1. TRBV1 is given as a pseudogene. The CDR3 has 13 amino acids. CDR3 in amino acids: CASSQFLNTEAFF. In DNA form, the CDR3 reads TGCGCCAGCAGCCAATTTTTGAACACTGAAGCTTTCTTT.

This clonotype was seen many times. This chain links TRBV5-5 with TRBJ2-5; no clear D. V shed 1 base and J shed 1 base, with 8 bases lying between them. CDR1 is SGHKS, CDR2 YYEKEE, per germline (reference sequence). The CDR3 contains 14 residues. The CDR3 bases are TGTGCCAGCAGCTTGCGCCGAAGCCAAGAGACCCAGTACTTC. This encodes CASSLRRSQETQYF.

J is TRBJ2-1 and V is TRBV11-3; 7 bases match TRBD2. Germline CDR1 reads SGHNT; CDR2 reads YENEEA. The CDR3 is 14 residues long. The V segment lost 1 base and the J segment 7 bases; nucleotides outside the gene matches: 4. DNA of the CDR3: TGTGCCAGCAGCTTAGGACGGGAGGAAAATGAGCAGTTCTTC. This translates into CASSLGREENEQFF.

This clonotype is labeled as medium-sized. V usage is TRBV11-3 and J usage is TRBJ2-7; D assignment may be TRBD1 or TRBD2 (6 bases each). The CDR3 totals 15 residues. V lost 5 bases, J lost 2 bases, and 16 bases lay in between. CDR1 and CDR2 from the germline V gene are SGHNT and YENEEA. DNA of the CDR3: TGTGCCAGCAGCCCGAGGGGGGTTGAACCCTACGAGCAGTACTTC. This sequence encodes CASSPRGVEPYEQYF.

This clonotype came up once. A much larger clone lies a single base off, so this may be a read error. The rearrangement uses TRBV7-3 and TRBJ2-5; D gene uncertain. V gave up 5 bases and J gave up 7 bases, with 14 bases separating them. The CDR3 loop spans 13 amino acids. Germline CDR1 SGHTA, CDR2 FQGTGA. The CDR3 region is CASSMGLEGTQYF. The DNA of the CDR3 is TGTGCCAGCAGCATGGGCCTTGAAGGGACCCAGTACTTC.

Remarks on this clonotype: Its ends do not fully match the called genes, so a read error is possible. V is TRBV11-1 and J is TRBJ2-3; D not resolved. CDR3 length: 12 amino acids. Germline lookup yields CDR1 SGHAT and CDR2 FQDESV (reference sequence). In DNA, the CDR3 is TGTACCAGCAGCTTATGGGCAGATATGCAGTTTTTT. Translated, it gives CTSSLWADMQFF.